The clone carrying this T cell receptor (beta chain) was counted at least ten times. Antigen: not known. The data belong to a study of T cells in Graves' hyperthyroidism and ophthalmopathy. Turning to the study itself: Peripheral blood specimens were obtained at initial diagnosis, prior to any treatment. Study results and caveats: Blood also contained most expanded thyroid clonotypes above 0.001. Ophthalmopathy and stable hyperthyroidism were separated by a 13 V-J model.

Amplification targeted TCR beta CDR3 regions from RNA transcripts. TCR CDR3 underwent first-round RT-PCR with the HTBI primer set. TCRdb recomputed calls from the multiplex PCR reads with MiXCR, one row per CDR3 protein. The table shows 300,000 to 350,000 distinct CDR3 sequences, with roughly 20% occurring only once. The CDR3 covers 14 residues. Trimming removed 6 bases from V and 4 bases from J; junction bases left unmatched: 9. Germline V gives CDR1 DFQATT, CDR2 SNEGSKA (reference sequence). Diagnoses rested on clinical symptoms, serum thyroxine and TRAb, thyroid ultrasound and orbital computed tomography.

The TCR was taken from a woman in her forties or fifties with Graves' hyperthyroidism. This chain links TRBV20-1 with TRBJ2-3; 8 nucleotides line up with TRBD1. Sequenced material: blood. CDR3 in amino acids: CSAADRVGADTQYF. The CDR3 region has the DNA TGCAGTGCCGCGGACAGGGTCGGTGCAGATACGCAGTATTTT.